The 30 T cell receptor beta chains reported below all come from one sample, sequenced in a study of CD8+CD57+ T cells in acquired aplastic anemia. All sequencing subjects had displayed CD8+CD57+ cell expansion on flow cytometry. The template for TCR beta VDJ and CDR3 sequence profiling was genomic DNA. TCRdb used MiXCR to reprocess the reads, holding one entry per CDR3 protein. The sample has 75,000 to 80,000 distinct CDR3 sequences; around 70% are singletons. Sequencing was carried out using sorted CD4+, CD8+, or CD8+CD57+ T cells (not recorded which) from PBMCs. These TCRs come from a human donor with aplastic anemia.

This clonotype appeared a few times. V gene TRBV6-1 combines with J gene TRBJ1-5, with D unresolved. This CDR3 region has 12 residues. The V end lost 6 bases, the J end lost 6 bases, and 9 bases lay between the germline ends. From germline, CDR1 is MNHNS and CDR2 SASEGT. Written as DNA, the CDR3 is TGTGCCAGCAGGACCCCAGGTCAGCCCCAGCATTTT. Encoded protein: CASRTPGQPQHF.

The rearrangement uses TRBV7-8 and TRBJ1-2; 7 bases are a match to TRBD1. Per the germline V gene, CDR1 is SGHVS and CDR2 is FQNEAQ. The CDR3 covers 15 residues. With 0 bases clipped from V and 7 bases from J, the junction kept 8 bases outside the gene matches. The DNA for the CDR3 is TGTGCCAGCAGCTTAGCCCCAGGGGGGCTGTCTGGCTACACCTTC. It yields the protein CASSLAPGGLSGYTF.

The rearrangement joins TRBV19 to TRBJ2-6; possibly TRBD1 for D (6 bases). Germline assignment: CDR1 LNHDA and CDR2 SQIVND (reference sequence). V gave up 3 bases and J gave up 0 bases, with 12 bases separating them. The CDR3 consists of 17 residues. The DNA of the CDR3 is TGTGCCAGTAGTATGGGGGACACCTTCTCTGGGGCCAACGTCCTGACTTTC. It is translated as CASSMGDTFSGANVLTF. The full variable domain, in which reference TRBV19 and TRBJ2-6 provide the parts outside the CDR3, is DGGITQSPKYLFRKEGQNVTLSCEQNLNHDAMYWYRQDPGQGLRLIYYSQIVNDFQKGDIAEGYSVSREKKESFPLTVTSAQKNPTAFYLCASSMGDTFSGANVLTFGAGSRLTVL.

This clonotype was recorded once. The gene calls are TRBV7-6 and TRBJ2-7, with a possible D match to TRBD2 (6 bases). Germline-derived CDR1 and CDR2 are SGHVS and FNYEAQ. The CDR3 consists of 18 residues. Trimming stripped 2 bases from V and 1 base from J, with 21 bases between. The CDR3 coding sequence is TGTGCCAGCAGCTTACAAAGGGCCGGGGGTGGTCGGTCCTACGAGCAGTACTTC. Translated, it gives CASSLQRAGGGRSYEQYF. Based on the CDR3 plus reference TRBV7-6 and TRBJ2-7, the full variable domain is GAGVSQSPRYKVTKRGQDVALRCDPISGHVSLYWYRQALGQGPEFLTYFNYEAQQDKSGLPNDRFSAERPEGSISTLTIQRTEQRDSAMYRCASSLQRAGGGRSYEQYFGPGTRLTVT.

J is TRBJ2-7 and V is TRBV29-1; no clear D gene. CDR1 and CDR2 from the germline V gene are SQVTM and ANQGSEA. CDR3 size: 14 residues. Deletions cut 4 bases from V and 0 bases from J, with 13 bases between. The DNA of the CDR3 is TGCAGCGTTGTAGAGCGCGAGAGCTCCTACGAGCAGTACTTC. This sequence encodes CSVVERESSYEQYF.

CDR3 coding DNA: TGTGCCAGCAGTGTAGATGCAGGATCCCCCTATGGCTACACCTTC. Protein product: CASSVDAGSPYGYTF. J is TRBJ1-2 and V is TRBV2; no clear D gene. Germline CDR1 and CDR2: SNHLY and FYNNEI. The CDR3 has 15 amino acids. The V gene lost 4 bases and the J gene lost 4 bases, with 16 bases spanning the gap.

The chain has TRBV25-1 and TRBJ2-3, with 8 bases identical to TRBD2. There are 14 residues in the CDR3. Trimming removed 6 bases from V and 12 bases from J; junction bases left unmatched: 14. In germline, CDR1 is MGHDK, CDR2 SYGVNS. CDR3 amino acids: CASSSGGPTLGQYF. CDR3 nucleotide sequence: TGTGCCAGCAGCTCGGGAGGGCCGACTCTTGGACAGTATTTT.

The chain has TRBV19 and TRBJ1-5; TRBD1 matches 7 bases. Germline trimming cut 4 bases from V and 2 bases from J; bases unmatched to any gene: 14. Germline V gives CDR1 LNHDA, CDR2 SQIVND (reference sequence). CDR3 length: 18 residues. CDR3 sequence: CASSKTGLATGGNQPQHF. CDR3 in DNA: TGTGCCAGTAGTAAGACAGGGCTTGCAACGGGAGGCAATCAGCCCCAGCATTTT. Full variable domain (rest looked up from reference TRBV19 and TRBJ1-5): DGGITQSPKYLFRKEGQNVTLSCEQNLNHDAMYWYRQDPGQGLRLIYYSQIVNDFQKGDIAEGYSVSREKKESFPLTVTSAQKNPTAFYLCASSKTGLATGGNQPQHFGDGTRLSIL.

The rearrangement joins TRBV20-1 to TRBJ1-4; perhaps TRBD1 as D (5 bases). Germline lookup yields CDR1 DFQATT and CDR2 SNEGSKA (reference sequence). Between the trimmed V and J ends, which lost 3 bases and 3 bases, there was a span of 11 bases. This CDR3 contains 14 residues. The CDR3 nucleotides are TGCAGTGCTAGTGGGGGGGAATCTAATGAAAAACTGTTTTTT. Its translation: CSASGGESNEKLFF.

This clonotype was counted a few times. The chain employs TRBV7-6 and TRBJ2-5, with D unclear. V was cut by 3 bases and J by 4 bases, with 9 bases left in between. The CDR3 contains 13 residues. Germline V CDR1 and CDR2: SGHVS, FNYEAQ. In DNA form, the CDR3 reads TGTGCCAGCAGCTTGTTATTCCCAGAGACCCAGTACTTC. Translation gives CASSLLFPETQYF.

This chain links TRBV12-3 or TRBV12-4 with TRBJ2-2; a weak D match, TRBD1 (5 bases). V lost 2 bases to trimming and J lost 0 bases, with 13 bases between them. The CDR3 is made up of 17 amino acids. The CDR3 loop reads CASSLLSTTANTGELFF. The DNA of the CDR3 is TGTGCCAGCAGTTTACTCTCTACGACAGCGAACACCGGGGAGCTGTTTTTT.

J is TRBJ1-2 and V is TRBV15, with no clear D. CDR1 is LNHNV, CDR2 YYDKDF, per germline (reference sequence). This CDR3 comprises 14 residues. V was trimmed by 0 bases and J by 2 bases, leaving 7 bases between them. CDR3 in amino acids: CATSRERGNYGYTF. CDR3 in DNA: TGTGCCACCAGCAGAGAACGAGGGAACTATGGCTACACCTTC. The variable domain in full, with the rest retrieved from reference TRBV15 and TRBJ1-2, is DAMVIQNPRYQVTQFGKPVTLSCSQTLNHNVMYWYQQKSSQAPKLLFHYYDKDFNNEADTPDNFQSRRPNTSFCFLDIRSPGLGDTAMYLCATSRERGNYGYTFGSGTRLTVV.

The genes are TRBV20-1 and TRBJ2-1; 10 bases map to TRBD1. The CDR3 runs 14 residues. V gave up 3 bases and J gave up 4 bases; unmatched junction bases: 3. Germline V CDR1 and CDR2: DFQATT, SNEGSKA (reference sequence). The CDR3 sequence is CSASWTGGYNEQFF. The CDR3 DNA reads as TGCAGTGCTAGCTGGACAGGGGGGTACAATGAGCAGTTCTTC.

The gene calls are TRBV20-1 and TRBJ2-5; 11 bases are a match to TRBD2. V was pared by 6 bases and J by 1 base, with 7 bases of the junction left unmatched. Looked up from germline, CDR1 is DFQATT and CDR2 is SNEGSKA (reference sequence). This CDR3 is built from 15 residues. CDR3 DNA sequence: TGCAGTGCAAGAACTAGCGGGGGATTCCAAGAGACCCAGTACTTC. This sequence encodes CSARTSGGFQETQYF.

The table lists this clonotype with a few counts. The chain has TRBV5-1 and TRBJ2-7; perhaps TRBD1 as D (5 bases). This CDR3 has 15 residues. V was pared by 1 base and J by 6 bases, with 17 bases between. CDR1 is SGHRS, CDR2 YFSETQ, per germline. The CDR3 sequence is CASSLIESGRSEQYF. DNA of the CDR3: TGCGCCAGCAGCTTGATTGAGTCAGGGCGATCCGAGCAGTACTTC.

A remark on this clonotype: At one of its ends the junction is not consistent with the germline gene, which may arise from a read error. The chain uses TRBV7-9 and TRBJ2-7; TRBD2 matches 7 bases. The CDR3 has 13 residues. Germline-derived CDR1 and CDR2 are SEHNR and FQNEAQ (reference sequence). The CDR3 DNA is TGTGCCACCAGCGGGGTCAGACCCTACGAGCAGTACTTC. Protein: CATSGVRPYEQYF.

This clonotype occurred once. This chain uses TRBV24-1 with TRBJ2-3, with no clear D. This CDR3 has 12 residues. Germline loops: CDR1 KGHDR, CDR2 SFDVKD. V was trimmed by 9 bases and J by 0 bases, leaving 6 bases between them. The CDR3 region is CATAASTDTQYF. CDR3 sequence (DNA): TGTGCCACCGCGGCTAGCACAGATACGCAGTATTTT.

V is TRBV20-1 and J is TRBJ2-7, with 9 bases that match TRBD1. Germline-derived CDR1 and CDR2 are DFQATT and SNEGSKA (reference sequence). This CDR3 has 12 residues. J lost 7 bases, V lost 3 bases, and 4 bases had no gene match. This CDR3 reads CSASGQGREQYF. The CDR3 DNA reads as TGCAGTGCTAGTGGACAGGGGAGGGAGCAGTACTTC.

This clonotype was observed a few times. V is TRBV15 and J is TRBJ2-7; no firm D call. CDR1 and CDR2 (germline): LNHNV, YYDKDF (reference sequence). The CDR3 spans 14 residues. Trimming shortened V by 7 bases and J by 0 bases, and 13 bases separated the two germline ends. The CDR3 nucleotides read TGTGCCACCACCCCCCTAACTGGCTCCTACGAGCAGTACTTC. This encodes CATTPLTGSYEQYF.

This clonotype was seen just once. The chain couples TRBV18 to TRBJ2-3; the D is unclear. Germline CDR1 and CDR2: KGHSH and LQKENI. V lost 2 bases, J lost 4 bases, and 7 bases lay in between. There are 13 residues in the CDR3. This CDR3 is CASSPGDPDTQYF. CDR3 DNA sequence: TGTGCCAGCTCACCAGGAGATCCAGATACGCAGTATTTT.

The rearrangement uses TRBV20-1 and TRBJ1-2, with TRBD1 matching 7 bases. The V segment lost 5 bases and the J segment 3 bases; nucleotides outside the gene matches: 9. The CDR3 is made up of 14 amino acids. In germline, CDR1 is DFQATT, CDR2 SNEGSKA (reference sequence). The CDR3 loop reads CSAGGQTLDYGYTF. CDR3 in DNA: TGCAGTGCTGGGGGACAGACCCTTGACTATGGCTACACCTTC.

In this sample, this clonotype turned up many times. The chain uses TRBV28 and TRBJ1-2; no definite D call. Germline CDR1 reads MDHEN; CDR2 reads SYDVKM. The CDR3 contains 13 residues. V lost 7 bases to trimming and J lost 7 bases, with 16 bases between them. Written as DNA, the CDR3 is TGTGCCAGCACGGACCCTCCTTCCGGTGGCTACACCTTC. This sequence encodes CASTDPPSGGYTF.

CDR3 coding DNA: TGTGCCAGCAGCCCCGGACAGGGGGCGGATGGCTACACCTTC. Translation: CASSPGQGADGYTF. V usage is TRBV7-9 and J usage is TRBJ1-2, with 11 bases fitting TRBD1. The CDR3 loop spans 14 amino acids. Germline CDR1 reads SEHNR; CDR2 reads FQNEAQ (reference sequence). With V trimmed by 5 bases and J by 6 bases, 5 bases remained unmatched.

The CDR3 DNA reads as TGCAGTGCTGGGGTCCGGGACAGGGAGGGGGAGCAGTACTTC. Protein product: CSAGVRDREGEQYF. V is TRBV20-1 and J is TRBJ2-7; 9 bases line up with TRBD1. This CDR3 is built from 14 residues. Germline trimming cut 5 bases from V and 7 bases from J; bases unmatched to any gene: 12. Looked up from germline, CDR1 is DFQATT and CDR2 is SNEGSKA (reference sequence).

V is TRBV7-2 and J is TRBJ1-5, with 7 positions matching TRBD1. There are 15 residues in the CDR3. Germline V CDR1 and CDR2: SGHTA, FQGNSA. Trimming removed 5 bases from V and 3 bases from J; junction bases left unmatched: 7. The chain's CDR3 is CASSPGQSLNQPQHF. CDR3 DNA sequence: TGTGCCAGCAGCCCGGGACAGAGCCTCAATCAGCCCCAGCATTTT. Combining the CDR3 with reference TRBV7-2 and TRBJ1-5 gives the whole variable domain GAGVSQSPSNKVTEKGKDVELRCDPISGHTALYWYRQSLGQGLEFLIYFQGNSAPDKSGLPSDRFSAERTGGSVSTLTIQRTQQEDSAVYLCASSPGQSLNQPQHFGDGTRLSIL.

The CDR3 loop reads CASSQTVSGANVLTF. DNA for the CDR3: TGTGCCAGCAGTCAAACCGTGTCTGGGGCCAACGTCCTGACTTTC. The chain links TRBV2 to TRBJ2-6; D is ambiguous. Germline CDR1 is SNHLY and CDR2 is FYNNEI. V was cut by 5 bases and J by 1 base, with 9 bases left in between. The CDR3 spans 15 residues.

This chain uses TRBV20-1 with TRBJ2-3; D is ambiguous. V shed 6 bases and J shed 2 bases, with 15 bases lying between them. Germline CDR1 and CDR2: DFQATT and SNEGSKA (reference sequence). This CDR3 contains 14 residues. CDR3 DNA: TGCAGTGCCCGGTTGGGTGGCACCACAGATACGCAGTATTTT. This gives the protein CSARLGGTTDTQYF.

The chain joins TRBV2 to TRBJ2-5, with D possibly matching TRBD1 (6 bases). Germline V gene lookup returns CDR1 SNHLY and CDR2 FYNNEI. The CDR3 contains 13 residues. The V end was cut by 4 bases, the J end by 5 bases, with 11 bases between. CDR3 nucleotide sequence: TGTGCCAGCAGTGGGACAGTAGGCGAGACCCAGTACTTC. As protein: CASSGTVGETQYF.

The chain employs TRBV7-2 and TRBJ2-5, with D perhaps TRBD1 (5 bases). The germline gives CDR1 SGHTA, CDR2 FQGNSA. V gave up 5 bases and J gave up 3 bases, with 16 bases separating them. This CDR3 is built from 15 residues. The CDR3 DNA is TGTGCCAGCAGCCCCCCGCGACAGCGAAAAGAGACCCAGTACTTC. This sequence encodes CASSPPRQRKETQYF.

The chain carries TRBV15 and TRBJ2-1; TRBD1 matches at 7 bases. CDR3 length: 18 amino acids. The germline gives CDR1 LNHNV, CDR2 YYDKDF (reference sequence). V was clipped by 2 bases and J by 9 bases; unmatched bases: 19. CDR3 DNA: TGTGCCACCAGCAGATTCCCTCCCGGGACAGTGACGGATAGTGAGCAGTTCTTC. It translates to CATSRFPPGTVTDSEQFF.